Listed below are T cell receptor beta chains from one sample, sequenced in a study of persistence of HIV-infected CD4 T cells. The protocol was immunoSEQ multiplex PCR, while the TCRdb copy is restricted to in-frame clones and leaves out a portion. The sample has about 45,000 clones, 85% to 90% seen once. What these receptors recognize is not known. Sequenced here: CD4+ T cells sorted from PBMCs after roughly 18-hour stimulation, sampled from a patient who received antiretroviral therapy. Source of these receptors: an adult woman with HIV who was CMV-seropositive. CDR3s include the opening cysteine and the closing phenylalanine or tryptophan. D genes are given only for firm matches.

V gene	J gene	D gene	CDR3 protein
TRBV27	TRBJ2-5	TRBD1	CASRKTLQGAGETQYF
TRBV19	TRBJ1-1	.	CASSIPRQANTEAFF
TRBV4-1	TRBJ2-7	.	CASSQDSVRAGEQYF
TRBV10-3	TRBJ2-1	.	CAISVDPYNEQFF
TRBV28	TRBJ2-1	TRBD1	CASSSPGGTGNEQFF
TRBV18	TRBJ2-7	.	CASSNVFSRDNSYEQYF
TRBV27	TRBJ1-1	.	CASRTGFMNTEAFF
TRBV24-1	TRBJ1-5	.	CATRAGEGQPQHF
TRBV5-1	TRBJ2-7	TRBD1	CASSPRTGHTYEQYF
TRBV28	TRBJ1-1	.	CASKLLTRGTEAFF
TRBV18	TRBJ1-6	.	CASSPAGSYNSPLHF
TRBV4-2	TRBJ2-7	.	CASSQDQRGEEQYF
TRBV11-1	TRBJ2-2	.	CASSVGPNTGELFF
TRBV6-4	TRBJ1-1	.	CASNRNRSHMNTEAFF
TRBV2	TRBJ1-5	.	CASSPRTALPQPQHF
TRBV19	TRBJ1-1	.	CASSAQGNTEAFF
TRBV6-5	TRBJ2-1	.	CASSYKEGGYNEQFF
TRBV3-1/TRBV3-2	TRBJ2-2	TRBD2	CASSRGSGELFF
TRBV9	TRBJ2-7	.	CASSRTESSYEQYF
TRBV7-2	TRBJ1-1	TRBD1	CASKSSGQAFNEAFF
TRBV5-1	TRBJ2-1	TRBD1	CASRFGQAYNEQFF
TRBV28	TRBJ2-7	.	CASSSGSLPYEQYF
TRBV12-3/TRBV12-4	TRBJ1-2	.	CASRRTERGYTF
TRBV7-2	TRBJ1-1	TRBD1	CASSQTGGNTEAFF
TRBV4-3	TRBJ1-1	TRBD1	CASSQNPDRVFEAFF
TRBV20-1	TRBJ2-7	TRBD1	CSADRVYEQYF
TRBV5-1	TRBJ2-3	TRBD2	CASSKGGSSDTQYF
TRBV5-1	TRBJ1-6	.	CASSSSWGQIGSPLHF
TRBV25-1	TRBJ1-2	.	CASRTGYGYTF